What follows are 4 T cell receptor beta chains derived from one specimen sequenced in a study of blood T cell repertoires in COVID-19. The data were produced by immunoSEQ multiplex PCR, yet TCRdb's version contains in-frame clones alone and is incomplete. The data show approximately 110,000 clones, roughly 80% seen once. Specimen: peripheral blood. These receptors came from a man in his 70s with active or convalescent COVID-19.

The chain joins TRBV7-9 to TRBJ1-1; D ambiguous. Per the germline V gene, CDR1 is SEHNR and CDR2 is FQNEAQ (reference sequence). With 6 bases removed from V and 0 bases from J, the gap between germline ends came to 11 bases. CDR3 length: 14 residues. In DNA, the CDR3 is TGTGCCAGCAGATACGAGGGAATGAACACTGAAGCTTTCTTT. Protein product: CASRYEGMNTEAFF.

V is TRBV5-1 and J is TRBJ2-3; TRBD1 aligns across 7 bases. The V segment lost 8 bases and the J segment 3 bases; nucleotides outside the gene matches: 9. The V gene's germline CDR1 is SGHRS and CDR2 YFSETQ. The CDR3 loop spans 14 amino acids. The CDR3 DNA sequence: TGCGCCAGTAACAGGGGAGTGGAAACAGATACGCAGTATTTT. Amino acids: CASNRGVETDTQYF.

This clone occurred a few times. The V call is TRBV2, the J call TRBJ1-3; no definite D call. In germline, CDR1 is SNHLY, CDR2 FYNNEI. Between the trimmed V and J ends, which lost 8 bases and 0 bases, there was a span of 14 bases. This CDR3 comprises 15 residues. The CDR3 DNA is TGTGCCAGCTATTTTACCGGGGTCTCTGGAAACACCATATATTTT. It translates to CASYFTGVSGNTIYF.

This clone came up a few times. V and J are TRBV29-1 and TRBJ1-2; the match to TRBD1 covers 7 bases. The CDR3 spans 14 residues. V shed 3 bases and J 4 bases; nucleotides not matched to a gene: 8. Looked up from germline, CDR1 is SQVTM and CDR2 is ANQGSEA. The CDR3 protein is CSVERQGILYGYTF. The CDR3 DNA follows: TGCAGCGTTGAGAGACAGGGTATACTCTATGGCTACACCTTC.